Sequencing of this T cell receptor (beta chain) was carried out in a study of blood T cell repertoires in COVID-19. Per the germline V gene, CDR1 is SGDLS and CDR2 is YYNGEE. The CDR3 is made up of 17 amino acids. Unmatched junction bases numbered 14, after V lost 3 bases and J lost 5 bases. This clone occurred a few times. In the original analysis: Estimation of nucleated cell counts was performed using reference gene primer amplification. TCRdb keeps only in-frame clones here, not all; method: immunoSEQ multiplex PCR. D and trimming were read from the DNA, whereas the V and J calls and clone size are those reported in that table. This repertoire shows about 180,000 clones, approximately 85% found once; its top ten account for around 5.4%. During active infection, Seattle patients enrolled and were then monitored through disease.

This chain links TRBV9 with TRBJ2-3; 8 nucleotides align to TRBD2. This receptor was obtained from a woman aged 45 to 65 with COVID-19, enrolled during active disease. The source material was peripheral blood. The CDR3 spells CASSEGDTGGARDTQYF. The DNA for the CDR3 is TGTGCCAGCAGCGAAGGGGATACCGGGGGGGCAAGAGATACGCAGTATTTT.